The 22 T cell receptor beta chains in this list originate from one sample, sequenced in a study of T cell clones after liver transplantation. Sequenced by immunoSEQ multiplex PCR; TCRdb stores in-frame clones only, minus some. The data contain 55,000 to 75,000 clones, 70% of them singletons. The specimen comprised CD4+ T cells from blood, sampled at the roughly 15-month timepoint. The receptors derive from a human patient who received a liver transplant. Part of the T cell pool may stem from the graft donor.

This chain links TRBV7-2 with TRBJ2-5; no reliable D call. Looked up from germline, CDR1 is SGHTA and CDR2 is FQGNSA. The CDR3 runs 15 residues. V shed 5 bases and J shed 4 bases, with 17 bases lying between them. The CDR3 loop is CASSPGLFSGETQYF. The CDR3 DNA sequence: TGTGCCAGCAGCCCCGGCCTTTTCTCGGGAGAGACCCAGTACTTC.

A few counts support this clone. This rearrangement joins TRBV10-3 to TRBJ1-1; D might be TRBD1 (6 bases). Trimming took off 10 bases at V and 1 base at J, with 13 bases between the two ends. Germline V gives CDR1 ENHRY, CDR2 SYGVKD. The CDR3 extends over 13 amino acids. This CDR3 reads CATQGHQNTEAFF. CDR3 coding DNA: TGTGCCACCCAGGGACACCAGAACACTGAAGCTTTCTTT.

J is TRBJ1-1 and V is TRBV19, with 7 bases aligning to TRBD1. V trimming: 2 bases; J trimming: 4 bases; junction bases outside the gene matches: 1. There are 13 residues in the CDR3. Germline CDR1 and CDR2: LNHDA and SQIVND (reference sequence). DNA for the CDR3: TGTGCCAGTAGTATACCAGGGGGCACTGAAGCTTTCTTT. Amino acid sequence: CASSIPGGTEAFF.

The V gene is TRBV6-5, the J gene TRBJ2-7, with 9 bases identical to TRBD1. The germline gives CDR1 MNHEY, CDR2 SVGAGI. The CDR3 sequence is 16 residues long. Trimming at V came to 4 bases and at J to 1 base, leaving 8 bases not matched to a gene. The CDR3 here is CASSSPGQGNSYEQYF. For the CDR3, the DNA is TGTGCCAGCAGTTCCCCGGGACAGGGTAATTCCTACGAGCAGTACTTC.

This chain uses TRBV7-9 with TRBJ1-1; possible D gene TRBD1, 5 bases. The CDR3 is made up of 15 amino acids. Trimming pared 5 bases from V and 1 base from J, leaving 14 bases between. Germline V gives CDR1 SEHNR, CDR2 FQNEAQ (reference sequence). The CDR3 protein is CASSPYGGTNTEAFF. DNA of the CDR3: TGTGCCAGCAGCCCTTATGGGGGGACGAACACTGAAGCTTTCTTT.

The CDR3 reads CSVGDSGNQPQHF. Written as DNA, the CDR3 is TGCAGCGTTGGTGACAGCGGCAATCAGCCCCAGCATTTT. The gene calls are TRBV29-1 and TRBJ1-5; a weak D match, TRBD1 (5 bases). V dropped 4 bases and J dropped 2 bases, with 9 bases sitting between them. The CDR3 is made up of 13 amino acids. Germline lookup yields CDR1 SQVTM and CDR2 ANQGSEA.

The chain links TRBV28 to TRBJ1-6; TRBD1 might be the D (6 bases). Germline lookup yields CDR1 MDHEN and CDR2 SYDVKM. Trimming stripped 4 bases from V and 8 bases from J, with 15 bases between. CDR3 length equals 15 residues. Written as DNA, the CDR3 is TGTGCCAGCAGTTCCCGGACAGTAGGCCATTCACCCCTCCACTTT. Its translation is CASSSRTVGHSPLHF.

There are a few counts of this clone. The chain recombines TRBV28 with TRBJ1-1; TRBD1 is a possible D gene (6 bases). The CDR3 has 15 amino acids. V lost 8 bases and J 0 bases, leaving 16 bases between the germline ends. Germline V gene lookup returns CDR1 MDHEN and CDR2 SYDVKM. CDR3 sequence (DNA): TGTGCCAGCGGAAGGGGTGGGGGCATGAACACTGAAGCTTTCTTT. Encoded protein: CASGRGGGMNTEAFF.

The chain combines TRBV7-2 with TRBJ1-1; D not certain. The CDR3 is 12 amino acids. Trimming pared 2 bases from V and 4 bases from J, leaving 5 bases between. Germline V CDR1 and CDR2: SGHTA, FQGNSA. This CDR3 is CASSLQVTEAFF. Written as DNA, the CDR3 is TGTGCCAGCAGCTTACAGGTCACTGAAGCTTTCTTT.

Notes on this clone: This same CDR3 is encoded by further DNA sequences in the sample. This sequence joins TRBV30 and TRBJ2-1, with 7 bases aligning to TRBD2. There are 13 residues in the CDR3. The V gene's germline CDR1 is GTSNPN and CDR2 SVGIG (reference sequence). After removal of 1 base from V and 6 bases from J, the junction contained 3 bases not matched to a gene. The CDR3 protein is CAWSGAGVNEQFF. The CDR3 nucleotides read TGTGCCTGGAGTGGGGCGGGAGTCAATGAGCAGTTCTTC. Combining the CDR3 with reference TRBV30 and TRBJ2-1 gives the whole variable domain SQTIHQWPATLVQPVGSPLSLECTVEGTSNPNLYWYRQAAGRGLQLLFYSVGIGQISSEVPQNLSASRPQDRQFILSSKKLLLSDSGFYLCAWSGAGVNEQFFGPGTRLTVL.

The chain recombines TRBV7-9 with TRBJ2-7; possibly TRBD1 for D (6 bases). Germline assignment: CDR1 SEHNR and CDR2 FQNEAQ (reference sequence). The CDR3 is 13 residues long. V lost 6 bases to trimming and J lost 3 bases, with 12 bases between them. CDR3 in amino acids: CASSFTQGYEQYF. The CDR3 coding sequence is TGTGCCAGCAGTTTTACACAGGGCTACGAGCAGTACTTC.

The chain carries TRBV7-2 and TRBJ1-3; D unresolved. V was trimmed by 5 bases and J by 2 bases, leaving 16 bases between them. CDR3 length: 16 amino acids. In germline, CDR1 is SGHTA, CDR2 FQGNSA. The CDR3 DNA sequence: TGTGCCAGCAGCCCCTATTGGGTTGGGACTGGAAACACCATATATTTT. Protein: CASSPYWVGTGNTIYF.

This chain joins TRBV7-9 and TRBJ2-3; maybe TRBD1 (5 bases). The CDR3 length is 15 residues. Germline CDR1 is SEHNR and CDR2 is FQNEAQ (reference sequence). V lost 1 base and J 3 bases, leaving 11 bases between the germline ends. In DNA form, the CDR3 reads TGTGCCAGCAGCTTAGATGGCAGGGATACAGATACGCAGTATTTT. Its translation is CASSLDGRDTDTQYF.

This clone occurred once. The chain has TRBV6-5 and TRBJ1-3; a weak D match, TRBD1 (6 bases). V gave up 5 bases and J gave up 4 bases, with 12 bases separating them. In germline, CDR1 is MNHEY, CDR2 SVGAGI. The CDR3 totals 14 residues. CDR3 bases: TGTGCCAGCAGTGCACAGGGATACGGAAACACCATATATTTT. Residues: CASSAQGYGNTIYF.

The chain carries TRBV6-4 and TRBJ2-7; 10 positions agree with TRBD1. Germline CDR1 reads MRHNA; CDR2 reads SNTAGT. CDR3 length: 16 residues. V was clipped by 7 bases and J by 3 bases; unmatched bases: 12. CDR3 nucleotides: TGTGCCAGCACCCTAGACAGGGGGCAAACTGACTACGAGCAGTACGTC. Protein sequence: CASTLDRGQTDYEQYV.

This sequence joins TRBV6-5 and TRBJ2-7; 11 bases map to TRBD2. The CDR3 spans 15 residues. V trimming: 5 bases; J trimming: 4 bases; junction bases outside the gene matches: 7. The germline V gene encodes CDR1 MNHEY and CDR2 SVGAGI. This CDR3 reads CASSTKTSGVYEQYV. For the CDR3, the DNA is TGTGCCAGCAGTACAAAGACTAGCGGGGTATACGAGCAGTACGTC.

The CDR3 bases are TGCGCCAGCAGCTACATCGGGGGTTCCACAGATACGCAGTATTTT. This gives the protein CASSYIGGSTDTQYF. The chain employs TRBV5-1 and TRBJ2-3, with D perhaps matching TRBD2 (6 bases). CDR1 is SGHRS and CDR2 is YFSETQ in the germline V gene. Trimming shortened V by 3 bases and J by 2 bases, and 13 bases separated the two germline ends. This CDR3 region has 15 residues.

The chain links TRBV5-8 to TRBJ2-1; the D is unclear. Germline CDR1 and CDR2: SGHTS and YDEGEE. The CDR3 length is 13 residues. Deletions cut 4 bases from V and 6 bases from J, with 11 bases between. In DNA, the CDR3 is TGTGCCAGCAGCCTCCGGTGGGTCAATGAGCAGTTCTTC. Protein: CASSLRWVNEQFF.

The rearrangement joins TRBV6-1 to TRBJ2-1; D unresolved. Per the germline V gene, CDR1 is MNHNS and CDR2 is SASEGT. CDR3 length: 12 amino acids. V was shortened by 4 bases and J by 5 bases, with 6 bases between the two germline ends. CDR3 loop: CASSGGHNEQFF. The CDR3 DNA sequence: TGTGCCAGCAGTGGTGGTCACAATGAGCAGTTCTTC.

This rearrangement joins TRBV4-3 to TRBJ1-2, with a tentative D call TRBD1 (5 bases). Deletions cut 0 bases from V and 0 bases from J, with 14 bases between. The CDR3 contains 17 residues. Germline CDR1 and CDR2: LGHNA and YSLEER. CDR3 DNA sequence: TGCGCCAGCAGCCAAGATTTGACAGCCGAGACTAACTATGGCTACACCTTC. Translating it yields CASSQDLTAETNYGYTF.

This clone was seen ten or more times. V usage is TRBV6-4 and J usage is TRBJ1-1; 8 nucleotides match TRBD1. This CDR3 comprises 13 residues. J lost 4 bases, V lost 2 bases, and 0 bases had no gene match. The germline V gene has CDR1 MRHNA and CDR2 SNTAGT. The CDR3 DNA reads TGTGCCAGCAGTGACGGACAGGGCACTGAAGCTTTCTTT. It specifies CASSDGQGTEAFF.

The chain couples TRBV6-5 to TRBJ2-5; TRBD1 matches at 9 bases. V was pared by 1 base and J by 4 bases, with 1 base of the junction left unmatched. CDR3 length equals 14 residues. Germline CDR1 is MNHEY and CDR2 is SVGAGI. The CDR3 DNA sequence: TGTGCCAGCAGTTACTTGACAGGGGGAGAGACCCAGTACTTC. As protein: CASSYLTGGETQYF.